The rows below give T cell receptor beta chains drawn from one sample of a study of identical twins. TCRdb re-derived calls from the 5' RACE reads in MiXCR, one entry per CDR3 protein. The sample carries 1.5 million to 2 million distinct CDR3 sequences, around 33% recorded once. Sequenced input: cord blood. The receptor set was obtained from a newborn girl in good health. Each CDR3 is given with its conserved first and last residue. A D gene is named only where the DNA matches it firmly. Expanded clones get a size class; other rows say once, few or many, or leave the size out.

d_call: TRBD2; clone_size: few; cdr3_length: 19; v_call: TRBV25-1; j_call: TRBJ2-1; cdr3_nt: TGTGCCAGCAGTGAGGTAGCGGGGGGCCCAATCCCCTCCTACAATGAGCAGTTCTTC; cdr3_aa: CASSEVAGGPIPSYNEQFF
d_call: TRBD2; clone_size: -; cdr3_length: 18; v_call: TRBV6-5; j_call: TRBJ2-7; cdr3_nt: TGTGCCAGCAGTTACCGGGGTAGCGGGAGGGCCATGTACAATGAGCAGTACTTC; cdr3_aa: CASSYRGSGRAMYNEQYF
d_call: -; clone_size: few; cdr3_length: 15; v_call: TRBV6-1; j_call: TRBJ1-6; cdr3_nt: TGTGCCAGCAGTGAAGGCCGGGCTTTAAATTCACCCCTCCACTTT; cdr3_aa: CASSEGRALNSPLHF
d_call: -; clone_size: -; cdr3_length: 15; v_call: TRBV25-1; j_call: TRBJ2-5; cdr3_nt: TGTGCCAGCAGTGCCCCCAAAGGGTGGGGGGAGACCCAGTACTTC; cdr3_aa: CASSAPKGWGETQYF
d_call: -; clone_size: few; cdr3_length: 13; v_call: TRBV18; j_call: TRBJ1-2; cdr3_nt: TGTGCCAGCTCACCAGAAGGACACTATGGCTACACCTTC; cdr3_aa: CASSPEGHYGYTF
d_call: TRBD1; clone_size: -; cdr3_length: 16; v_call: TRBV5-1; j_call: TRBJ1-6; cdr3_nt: TGCGCCAGCAGCCCGATTCCGACAGGGGGCAATTCACCCCTCCACTTT; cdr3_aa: CASSPIPTGGNSPLHF
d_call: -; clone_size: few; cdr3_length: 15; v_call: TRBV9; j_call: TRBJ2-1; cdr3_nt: TGTGCCAGCAGCGTAGGCCCGGGACTCGCTAATGAGCAGTTCTTC; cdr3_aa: CASSVGPGLANEQFF
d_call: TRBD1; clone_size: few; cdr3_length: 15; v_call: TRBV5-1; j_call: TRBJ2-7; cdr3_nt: TGCGCCAGCAGCTTCGACGGGACAGTACAGGACGAGCAGTACTTC; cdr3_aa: CASSFDGTVQDEQYF
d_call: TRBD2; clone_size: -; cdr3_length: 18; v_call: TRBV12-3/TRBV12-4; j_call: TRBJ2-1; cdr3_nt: TGTGCCAGCAGTCATCCCGGGACTAGCGGGAGGGCCAGTGATGAGCAGTTCTTC; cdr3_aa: CASSHPGTSGRASDEQFF
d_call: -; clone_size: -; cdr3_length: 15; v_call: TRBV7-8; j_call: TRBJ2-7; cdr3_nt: TGTGCCAGCAGCCACGCGGAGGGGCACTCCTACGAGCAGTACTTC; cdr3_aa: CASSHAEGHSYEQYF
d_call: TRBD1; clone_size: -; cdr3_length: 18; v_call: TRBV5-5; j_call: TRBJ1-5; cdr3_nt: TGTGCCAGCAGCCAATATCCCCACAGGGGGGATGGCAATCAGCCCCAGCATTTT; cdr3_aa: CASSQYPHRGDGNQPQHF
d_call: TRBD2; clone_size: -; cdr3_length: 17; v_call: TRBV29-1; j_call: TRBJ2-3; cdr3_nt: TGCAGCGTTGAAGAGGTGACTAGCTTTACCCGCACAGATACGCAGTATTTT; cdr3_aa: CSVEEVTSFTRTDTQYF
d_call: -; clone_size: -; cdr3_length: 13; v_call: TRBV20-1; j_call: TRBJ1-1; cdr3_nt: TGCAGTGTGCAGCAGGCCTCGGGAACTGAAGCTTTCTTT; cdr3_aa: CSVQQASGTEAFF
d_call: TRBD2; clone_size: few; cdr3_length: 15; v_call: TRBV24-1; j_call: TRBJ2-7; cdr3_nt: TGTGCCACCAGTGAAGGACTAGCGGGAGGAGGCGAGCAGTACTTC; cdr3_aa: CATSEGLAGGGEQYF
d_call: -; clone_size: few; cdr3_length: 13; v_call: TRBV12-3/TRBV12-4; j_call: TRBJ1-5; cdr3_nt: TGTGCCAGCAGTGGGGGGGGCCCAAGGCCCCAGCATTTT; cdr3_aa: CASSGGGPRPQHF
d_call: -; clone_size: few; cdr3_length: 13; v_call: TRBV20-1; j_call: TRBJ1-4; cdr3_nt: TGCAGTGCTCGCCGGGCCCTTAATGAAAAACTGTTTTTT; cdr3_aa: CSARRALNEKLFF
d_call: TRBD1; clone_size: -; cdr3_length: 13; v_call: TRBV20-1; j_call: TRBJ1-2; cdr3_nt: TGCAGTGCTAGAGCCACAGGGGAATATGGCTACACCTTC; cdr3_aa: CSARATGEYGYTF
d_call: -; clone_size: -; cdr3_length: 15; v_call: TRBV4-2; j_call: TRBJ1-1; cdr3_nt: TGTGCCAGCAGCACTGTAGGGGACGGCCAAGCTGAAGCTTTCTTT; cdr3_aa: CASSTVGDGQAEAFF
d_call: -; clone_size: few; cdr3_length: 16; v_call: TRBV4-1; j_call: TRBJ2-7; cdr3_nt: TGCGCCAGCAGCCCTAGGTATGGGGGAACGGGCTACGAGCAGTACTTC; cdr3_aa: CASSPRYGGTGYEQYF
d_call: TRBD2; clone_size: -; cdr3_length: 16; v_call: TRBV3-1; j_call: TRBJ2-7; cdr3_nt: TGTGCCAGCAGCCAACTAGCGGGGGGGCCGCCCCGCGAGCAGTACTTC; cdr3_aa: CASSQLAGGPPREQYF
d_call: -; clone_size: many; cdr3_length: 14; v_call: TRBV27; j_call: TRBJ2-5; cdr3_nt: TGTGCCAGCAGTTTAGGAGGGGGCGCAGAGACCCAGTACTTC; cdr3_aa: CASSLGGGAETQYF
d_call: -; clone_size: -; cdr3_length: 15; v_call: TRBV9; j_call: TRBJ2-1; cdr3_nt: TGTGCCAGCAGCGTAGCTCTAGCGACCTACAATGAGCAGTTCTTC; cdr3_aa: CASSVALATYNEQFF
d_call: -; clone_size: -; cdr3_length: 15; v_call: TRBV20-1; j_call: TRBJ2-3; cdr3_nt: TGCAGTGCTATTCGGGGTGTGGTGGGGACAGATACGCAGTATTTT; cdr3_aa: CSAIRGVVGTDTQYF
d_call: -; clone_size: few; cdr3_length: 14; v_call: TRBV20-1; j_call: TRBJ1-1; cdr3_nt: TGCAGTGCTCTTCTCGGGACGGTGAACACTGAAGCTTTCTTT; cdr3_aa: CSALLGTVNTEAFF
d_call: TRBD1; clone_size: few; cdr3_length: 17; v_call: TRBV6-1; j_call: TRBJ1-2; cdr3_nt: TGTGCCAGCAGTGAAGAGGAGTTGACAGGGTGGGCCTATGGCTACACCTTC; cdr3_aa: CASSEEELTGWAYGYTF